This TCR beta chain originates from a study of cytomegalovirus exposure and HLA in healthy donors. Overall study results and limits: In an earlier analysis, most TCR beta V segments were productive about 87% or about 30% of the time. Exclusion as indistinguishable affected some V segments, including TRBV6-2 and TRBV6-3. An analysis was carried out later, and it reportedly showed fewer N-insertions in an Asian-associated ancestry cluster than the approximately 700-donor mean. It was 150 to 200 TCR beta chains that were listed as cytomegalovirus-associated.

V lost 5 bases to trimming and J lost 0 bases, with 11 bases between them. Germline V CDR1 and CDR2: SNHLY, FYNNEI. The CDR3 length is 14 residues. With 60 Vbeta and 13 Jbeta primers, the PCR was carried out. Profiled with immunoSEQ multiplex PCR; TCRdb holds only in-frame clones, not every one. Its clone listing holds approximately 30,000 clones. Comment on this clone: The antigen is not known.

Source material: PBMCs. The clonotype comes from a woman between 40 and 50 years old in good health and CMV-seropositive. V and J are TRBV2 and TRBJ2-7; tentatively, D is TRBD1 (5 bases). The CDR3, as DNA: TGTGCCAGCAGTCCAGGGAAGGTCTCCTACGAGCAGTACTTC. Its translation: CASSPGKVSYEQYF.